Sequencing of this T cell receptor beta chain was carried out in a study of shared clonotypes between healthy human individuals. Whole-study context: Every donor yielded three CD4 naive, three CD4 memory, two CD8 naive and one CD8 memory plate.

Study-wide results and caveats: How much donors shared clonotypes was expected to be affected by sequencing depth. The study drew on few donors, limiting represented genetic and exposure-history diversity.

Sequencing was performed with immunoSEQ multiplex PCR; in TCRdb, only in-frame clones are kept and a portion is missing. The sample records around 1.4 million clones, 98% to 99% being singletons. Remarks on this clone: What it binds is unknown.

Germline CDR1 is ENHRY and CDR2 is SYGVKD. The CDR3 runs 16 residues. Trimming left V 6 bases short and J 1 base short, with 17 bases between. The source is a man between 25 and 39 years old in good health. V gene TRBV10-3 combines with J gene TRBJ2-3; D is perhaps TRBD2 (5 bases). The source material was naive CD4+ T cells sorted from blood. Noted subset: CD45RA+ positively selected. The CDR3 spells CAISGLSGSGTDTQYF. The CDR3 DNA follows: TGTGCCATCAGCGGACTCTCTGGGTCGGGCACAGATACGCAGTATTTT.